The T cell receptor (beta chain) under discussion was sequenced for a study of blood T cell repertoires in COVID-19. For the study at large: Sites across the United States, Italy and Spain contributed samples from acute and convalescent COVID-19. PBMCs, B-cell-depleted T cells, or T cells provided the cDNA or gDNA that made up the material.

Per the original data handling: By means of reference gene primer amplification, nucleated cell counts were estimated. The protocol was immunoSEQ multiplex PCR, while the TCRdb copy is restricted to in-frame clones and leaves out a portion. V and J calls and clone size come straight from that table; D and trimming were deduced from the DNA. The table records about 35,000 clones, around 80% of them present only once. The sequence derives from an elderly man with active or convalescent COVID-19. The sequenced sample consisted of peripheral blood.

Written as DNA, the CDR3 is TGTGCCAGCAGTCTCCTTTCCACCGGGGAGCTGTTTTTT. Translated, it gives CASSLLSTGELFF. V gene TRBV6-6 combines with J gene TRBJ2-2; D call uncertain. Germline CDR1 reads MNHNY; CDR2 reads SVGAGI (reference sequence). This CDR3 contains 13 residues. V lost 5 bases and J lost 4, with 8 bases in between.